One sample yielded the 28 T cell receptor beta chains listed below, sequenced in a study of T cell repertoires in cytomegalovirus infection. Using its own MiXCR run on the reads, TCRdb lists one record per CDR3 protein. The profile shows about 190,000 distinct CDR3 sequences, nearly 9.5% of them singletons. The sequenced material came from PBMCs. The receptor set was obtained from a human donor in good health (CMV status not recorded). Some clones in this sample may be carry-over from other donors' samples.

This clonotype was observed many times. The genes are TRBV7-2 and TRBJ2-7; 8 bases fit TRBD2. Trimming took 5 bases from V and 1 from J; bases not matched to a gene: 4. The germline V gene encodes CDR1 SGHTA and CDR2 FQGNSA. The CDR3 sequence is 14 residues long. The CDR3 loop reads CASSRTSGSYEQYF. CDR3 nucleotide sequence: TGTGCCAGCAGCCGAACTAGCGGTTCCTACGAGCAGTACTTC.

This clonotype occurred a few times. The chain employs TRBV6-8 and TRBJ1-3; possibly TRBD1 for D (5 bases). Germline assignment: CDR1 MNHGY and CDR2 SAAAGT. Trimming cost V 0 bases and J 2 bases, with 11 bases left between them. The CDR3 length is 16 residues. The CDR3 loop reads CASSYSARAAGNTIYF. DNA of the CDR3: TGTGCCAGCAGTTACTCGGCCAGGGCGGCTGGAAACACCATATATTTT.

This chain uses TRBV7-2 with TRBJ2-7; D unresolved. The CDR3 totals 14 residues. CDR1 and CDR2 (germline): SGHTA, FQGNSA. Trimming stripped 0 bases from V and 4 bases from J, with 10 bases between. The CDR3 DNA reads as TGTGCCAGCAGCTTAGCGGTCACAGCATACGAGCAGTACGTC. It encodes CASSLAVTAYEQYV.

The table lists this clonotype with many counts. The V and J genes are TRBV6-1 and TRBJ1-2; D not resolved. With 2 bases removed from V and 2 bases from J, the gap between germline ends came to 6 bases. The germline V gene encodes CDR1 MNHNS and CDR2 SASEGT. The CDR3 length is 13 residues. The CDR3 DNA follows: TGTGCCAGCAGTGAACGGAGGAACTATGGCTACACCTTC. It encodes CASSERRNYGYTF.

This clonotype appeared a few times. The CDR3 sequence: CSALGTSGGAGYEQYF. The CDR3 bases are TGCAGTGCGCTAGGGACTAGCGGGGGGGCAGGGTACGAGCAGTACTTC. The chain uses TRBV20-1 and TRBJ2-7; TRBD2 matches 16 bases. This CDR3 comprises 16 residues. Trimming took 6 bases from V and 4 from J; bases not matched to a gene: 9. CDR1 is DFQATT and CDR2 is SNEGSKA in the germline V gene (reference sequence).

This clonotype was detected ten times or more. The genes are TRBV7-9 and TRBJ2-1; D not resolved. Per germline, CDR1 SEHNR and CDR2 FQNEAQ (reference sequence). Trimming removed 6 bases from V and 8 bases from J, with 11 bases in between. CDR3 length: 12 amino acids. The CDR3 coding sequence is TGTGCCAGCAGAAGGTTCGTTCATGAGCAGTTCTTC. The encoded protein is CASRRFVHEQFF.

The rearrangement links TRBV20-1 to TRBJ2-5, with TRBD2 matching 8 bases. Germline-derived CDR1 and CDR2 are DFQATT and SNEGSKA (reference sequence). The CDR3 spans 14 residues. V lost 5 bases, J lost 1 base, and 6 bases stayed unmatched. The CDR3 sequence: CSAEPLAGQETQYF. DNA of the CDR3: TGCAGTGCTGAACCTCTAGCGGGCCAAGAGACCCAGTACTTC.

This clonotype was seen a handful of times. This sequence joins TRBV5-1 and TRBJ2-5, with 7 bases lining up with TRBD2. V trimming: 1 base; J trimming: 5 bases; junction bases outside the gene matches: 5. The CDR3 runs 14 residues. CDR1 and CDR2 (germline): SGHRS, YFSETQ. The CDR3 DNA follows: TGCGCCAGCAGCTTGCCTAGCGGAGCGGAGACCCAGTACTTC. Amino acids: CASSLPSGAETQYF.

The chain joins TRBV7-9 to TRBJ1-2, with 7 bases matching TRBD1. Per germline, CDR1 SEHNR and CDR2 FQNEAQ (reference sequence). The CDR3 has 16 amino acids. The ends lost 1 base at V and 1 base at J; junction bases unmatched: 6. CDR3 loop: CASSLGSTGLNYGYTF. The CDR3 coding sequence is TGTGCCAGCAGCTTAGGGTCGACAGGGCTTAACTATGGCTACACCTTC.

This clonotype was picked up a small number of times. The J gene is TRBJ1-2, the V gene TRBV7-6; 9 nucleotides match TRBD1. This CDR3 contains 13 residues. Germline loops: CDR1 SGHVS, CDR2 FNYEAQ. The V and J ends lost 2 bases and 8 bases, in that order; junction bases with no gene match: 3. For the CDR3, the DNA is TGTGCCAGCAGCTTAATGGGACAGGGAGGCTACACCTTC. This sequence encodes CASSLMGQGGYTF.

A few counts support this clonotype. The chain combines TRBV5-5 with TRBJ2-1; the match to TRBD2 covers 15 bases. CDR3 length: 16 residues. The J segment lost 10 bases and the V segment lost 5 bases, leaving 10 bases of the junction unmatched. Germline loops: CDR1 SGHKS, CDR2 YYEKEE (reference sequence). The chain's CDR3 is CASSHGLAGGSLEQFF. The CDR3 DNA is TGTGCCAGCAGTCATGGACTAGCGGGGGGGAGTTTAGAGCAGTTCTTC.

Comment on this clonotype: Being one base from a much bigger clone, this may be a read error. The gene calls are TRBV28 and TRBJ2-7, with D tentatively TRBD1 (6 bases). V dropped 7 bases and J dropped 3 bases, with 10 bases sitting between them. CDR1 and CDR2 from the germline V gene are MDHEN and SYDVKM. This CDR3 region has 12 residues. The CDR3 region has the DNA TGTGCCAGCACCAAGACAGGCTACGAGCAGTACTTC. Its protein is CASTKTGYEQYF.

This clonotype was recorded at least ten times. CDR3 DNA: TGTGCCAGCAGCTTAGTTCTTAATGAAAAACTGTTTTTT. It translates to CASSLVLNEKLFF. The V and J genes are TRBV7-2 and TRBJ1-4; no clear D. The CDR3 is 13 residues long. Trimming removed 1 base at V and 4 bases at J, with 4 bases between. Germline V gives CDR1 SGHTA, CDR2 FQGNSA.

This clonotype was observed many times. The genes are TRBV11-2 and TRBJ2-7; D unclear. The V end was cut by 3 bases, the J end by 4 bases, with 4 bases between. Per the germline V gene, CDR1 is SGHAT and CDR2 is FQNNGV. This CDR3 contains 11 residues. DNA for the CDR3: TGTGCCAGCAGCTTCCTTTACGAGCAGTACTTC. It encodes CASSFLYEQYF.

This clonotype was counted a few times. The CDR3 here is CASSFGGPSYNEQFF. For the CDR3, the DNA is TGTGCCAGCAGCTTCGGGGGGCCCTCCTACAATGAGCAGTTCTTC. V gene TRBV5-5 combines with J gene TRBJ2-1, with D tentatively TRBD2 (7 bases). Germline V gene lookup returns CDR1 SGHKS and CDR2 YYEKEE (reference sequence). The CDR3 covers 15 residues. V lost 2 bases and J 0 bases, leaving 9 bases between the germline ends.

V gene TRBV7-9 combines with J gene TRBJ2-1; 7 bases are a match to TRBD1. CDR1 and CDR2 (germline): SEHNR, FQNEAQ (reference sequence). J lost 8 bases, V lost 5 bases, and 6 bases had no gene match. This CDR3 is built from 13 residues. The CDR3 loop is CASSPNRGHEQFF. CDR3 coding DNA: TGTGCCAGCAGCCCCAACAGGGGCCATGAGCAGTTCTTC.

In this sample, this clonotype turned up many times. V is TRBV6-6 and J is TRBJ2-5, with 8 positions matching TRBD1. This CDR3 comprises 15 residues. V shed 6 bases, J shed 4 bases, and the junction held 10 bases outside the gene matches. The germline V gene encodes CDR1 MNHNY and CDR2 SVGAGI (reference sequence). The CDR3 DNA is TGTGCCAGCAGAGGAGACAGGGGCAGGGGAGAGACCCAGTACTTC. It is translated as CASRGDRGRGETQYF.

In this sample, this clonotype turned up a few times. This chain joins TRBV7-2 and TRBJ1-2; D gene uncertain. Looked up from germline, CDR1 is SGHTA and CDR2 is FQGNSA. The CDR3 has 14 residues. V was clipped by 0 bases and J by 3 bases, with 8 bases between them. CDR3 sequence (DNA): TGTGCCAGCAGCTTAGCGGTCGGGGACTATGGCTACACCTTC. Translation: CASSLAVGDYGYTF.

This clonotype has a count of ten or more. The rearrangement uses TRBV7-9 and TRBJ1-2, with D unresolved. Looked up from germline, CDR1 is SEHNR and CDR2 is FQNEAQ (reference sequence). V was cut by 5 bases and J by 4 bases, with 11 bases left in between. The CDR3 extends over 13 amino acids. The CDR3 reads CASSTRTAYGYTF. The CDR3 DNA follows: TGTGCCAGCAGCACAAGGACGGCCTATGGCTACACCTTC.

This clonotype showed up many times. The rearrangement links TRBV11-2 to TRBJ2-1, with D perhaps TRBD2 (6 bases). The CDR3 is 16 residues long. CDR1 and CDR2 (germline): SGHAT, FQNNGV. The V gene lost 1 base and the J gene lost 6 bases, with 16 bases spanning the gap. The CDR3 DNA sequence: TGTGCCAGCAGCTTAGGTGGGATACTAGCCCCCAATGAGCAGTTCTTC. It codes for CASSLGGILAPNEQFF.

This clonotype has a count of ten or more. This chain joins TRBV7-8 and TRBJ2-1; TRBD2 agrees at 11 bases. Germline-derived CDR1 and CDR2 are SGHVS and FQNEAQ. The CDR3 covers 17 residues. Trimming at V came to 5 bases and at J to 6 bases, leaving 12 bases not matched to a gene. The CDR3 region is CASSARRLAGGSNEQFF. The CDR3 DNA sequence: TGTGCCAGCAGCGCCCGACGTCTAGCGGGAGGCAGCAATGAGCAGTTCTTC.

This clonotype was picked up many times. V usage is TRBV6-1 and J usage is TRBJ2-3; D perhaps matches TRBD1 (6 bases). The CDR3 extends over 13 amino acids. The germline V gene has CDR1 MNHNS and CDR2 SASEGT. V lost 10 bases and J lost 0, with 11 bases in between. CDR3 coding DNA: TGTGCCACTCGGGACACAAGCACAGATACGCAGTATTTT. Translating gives CATRDTSTDTQYF.

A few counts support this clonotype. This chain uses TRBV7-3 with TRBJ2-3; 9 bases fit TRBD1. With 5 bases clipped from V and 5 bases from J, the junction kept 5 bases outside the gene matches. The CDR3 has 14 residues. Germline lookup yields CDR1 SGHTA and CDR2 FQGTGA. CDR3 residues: CASSLGTGLDTQYF. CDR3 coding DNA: TGTGCCAGCAGCCTCGGGACAGGGTTAGATACGCAGTATTTT.

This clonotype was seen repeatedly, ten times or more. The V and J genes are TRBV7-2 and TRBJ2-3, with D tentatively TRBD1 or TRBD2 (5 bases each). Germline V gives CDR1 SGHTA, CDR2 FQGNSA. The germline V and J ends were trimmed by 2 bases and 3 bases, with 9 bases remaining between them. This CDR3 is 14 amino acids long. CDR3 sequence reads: CASSLSWGTDTQYF. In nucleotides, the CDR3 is TGTGCCAGCAGCTTAAGTTGGGGGACAGATACGCAGTATTTT.

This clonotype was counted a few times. CDR3 protein: CASTGAAKNTEAFF. CDR3 in DNA: TGTGCCAGCACCGGGGCCGCGAAAAACACTGAAGCTTTCTTT. The rearrangement uses TRBV12-3 or TRBV12-4 and TRBJ1-1; D might be TRBD1 (5 bases). Trimming removed 7 bases at V and 2 bases at J, with 14 bases between. The length of the CDR3 is 14 residues.

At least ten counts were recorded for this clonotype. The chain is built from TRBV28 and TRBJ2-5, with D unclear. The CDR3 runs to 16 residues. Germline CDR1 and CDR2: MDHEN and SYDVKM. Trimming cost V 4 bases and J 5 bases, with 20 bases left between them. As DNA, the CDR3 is TGTGCCAGCAGTTCAATCGCAACGGACCGGGCTGAGACCCAGTACTTC. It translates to CASSSIATDRAETQYF.

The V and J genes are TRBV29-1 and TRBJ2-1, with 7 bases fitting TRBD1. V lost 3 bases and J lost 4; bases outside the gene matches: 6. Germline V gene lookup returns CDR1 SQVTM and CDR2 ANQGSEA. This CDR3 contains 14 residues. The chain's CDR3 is CSVDDRDLYNEQFF. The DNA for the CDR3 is TGCAGCGTTGATGACAGGGATCTTTACAATGAGCAGTTCTTC.

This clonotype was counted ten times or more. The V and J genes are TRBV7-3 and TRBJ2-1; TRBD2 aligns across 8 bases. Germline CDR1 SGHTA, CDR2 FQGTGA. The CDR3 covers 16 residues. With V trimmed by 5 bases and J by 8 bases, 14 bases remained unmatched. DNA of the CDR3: TGTGCCAGCAGCCCGGCGGGAGGCCCCGGGGAGGATGAGCAGTTCTTC. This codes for CASSPAGGPGEDEQFF.